These 26 T cell receptor beta chains share one sample of origin, sequenced in a study of cytomegalovirus exposure and HLA in healthy donors. The PCR ran on 60 Vbeta and 13 Jbeta primers. Profiled with immunoSEQ multiplex PCR; TCRdb holds only in-frame clones, not every one. The repertoire consists of about 160,000 clones, with 80% occurring once and the leading ten covering roughly 10%. The sample comprised PBMCs. The receptors were gathered from a young man in good health and CMV-seropositive.

The chain has TRBV30 and TRBJ2-1, with 16 bases lining up with TRBD2. Unmatched junction bases numbered 5, after V lost 4 bases and J lost 8 bases. The V gene's germline CDR1 is GTSNPN and CDR2 SVGIG (reference sequence). This CDR3 spans 15 amino acids. The CDR3 loop is CAWKGLAGGVDEQFF. The CDR3 DNA is TGTGCCTGGAAGGGACTAGCGGGGGGGGTGGATGAGCAGTTCTTC.

Here the CDR3 DNA reads TGTGCCACCGAGCGGGAGGCGAACACCGGGGAGCTGTTTTTT. Its protein product is CATEREANTGELFF. This chain joins TRBV10-3 and TRBJ2-2; 9 bases are shared with TRBD2. Trimming took 10 bases from V and 0 from J; bases not matched to a gene: 3. There are 14 residues in the CDR3. CDR1 and CDR2 from the germline V gene are ENHRY and SYGVKD.

This clone was found once. The chain employs TRBV7-2 and TRBJ2-5; tentatively, D is TRBD2 (6 bases). The length of the CDR3 is 14 residues. Per the germline V gene, CDR1 is SGHTA and CDR2 is FQGNSA. V shed 2 bases and J shed 4 bases, with 11 bases lying between them. CDR3 nucleotides: TGTGCCAGCAGCTTACCGGAGGGCGGAGAGACCCAGTACTTC. Protein: CASSLPEGGETQYF.

This clone was seen a single time. The V and J genes are TRBV7-9 and TRBJ1-1; unclear D gene. V was cut by 1 base and J by 7 bases, with 13 bases left in between. The CDR3 contains 14 residues. Looked up from germline, CDR1 is SEHNR and CDR2 is FQNEAQ (reference sequence). CDR3 in amino acids: CASSLGLGTSEAFF. Written as DNA, the CDR3 is TGTGCCAGCAGCTTAGGATTGGGAACTAGTGAAGCTTTCTTT. Supplemented by reference TRBV7-9 and TRBJ1-1, the full variable domain reads DTGVSQNPRHKITKRGQNVTFRCDPISEHNRLYWYRQTLGQGPEFLTYFQNEAQLEKSRLLSDRFSAERPKGSFSTLEIQRTEQGDSAMYLCASSLGLGTSEAFFGQGTRLTVV.

This clone occurred once. The chain couples TRBV29-1 to TRBJ2-1, with 9 bases matching TRBD2. The CDR3 covers 18 residues. The ends lost 0 bases at V and 1 base at J; junction bases unmatched: 10. CDR1 SQVTM and CDR2 ANQGSEA come from the germline V gene. CDR3 nucleotides: TGCAGCGTTGAAGAAGGTCTGCCTAGCGGGACGTCCTACAATGAGCAGTTCTTC. This gives the protein CSVEEGLPSGTSYNEQFF.

The chain links TRBV10-3 to TRBJ2-6; a weak D match, TRBD2 (5 bases). Trimming took 10 bases from V and 4 from J, leaving 20 bases between them. This CDR3 has 16 residues. The V gene's germline CDR1 is ENHRY and CDR2 SYGVKD. The CDR3 sequence: CASRPGYQTGANVLTF. In DNA, the CDR3 is TGTGCCAGCCGCCCGGGGTACCAAACAGGGGCCAACGTCCTGACTTTC.

The chain employs TRBV5-1 and TRBJ2-5; 8 positions agree with TRBD2. CDR3 length: 17 residues. Germline V gene data show CDR1 as SGHRS and CDR2 as YFSETQ. Losses at the gene ends were 3 bases for V and 5 bases for J; bases not matched to a gene: 15. The CDR3 here is CASSWPDIAGTGETQYF. In DNA form, the CDR3 reads TGCGCCAGCAGCTGGCCTGATATAGCGGGGACCGGGGAGACCCAGTACTTC.

The chain joins TRBV21-1 to TRBJ2-7; the table calls TRBD2, which could not be checked here. TRBV21-1 counts as a pseudogene. The CDR3 has 16 residues. The CDR3: CASSKEPSGSSYEQYF. The CDR3 DNA sequence: TGTGCCAGCAGCAAAGAGCCTAGCGGGAGCTCCTACGAGCAGTACTTC.

The CDR3: CASSALGGGRGTGELFF. In DNA, the CDR3 is TGTGCCAGCAGTGCCCTAGGGGGCGGGAGGGGTACCGGGGAGCTGTTTTTT. This chain uses TRBV25-1 with TRBJ2-2, with 9 bases aligning to TRBD2. CDR1 and CDR2 from the germline V gene are MGHDK and SYGVNS. The CDR3 totals 17 residues. V was pared by 4 bases and J by 5 bases, with 11 bases of the junction left unmatched.

The V call is TRBV5-6, the J call TRBJ2-7, with 12 positions matching TRBD1. Germline values: CDR1 SGHDT, CDR2 YYEEEE. V was pared by 4 bases and J by 5 bases, with 16 bases of the junction left unmatched. This CDR3 region has 18 residues. The CDR3 loop reads CASSRGQGALSWENEQYF. In DNA, the CDR3 is TGTGCCAGCAGCCGGGGACAGGGGGCACTTTCGTGGGAAAACGAGCAGTACTTC.

In its sample, this clone was seen a few times. This rearrangement joins TRBV7-9 to TRBJ2-5; TRBD1 aligns across 8 bases. The germline CDR1 and CDR2 sequences are SEHNR and FQNEAQ (reference sequence). After removal of 5 bases from V and 2 bases from J, the junction contained 4 bases not matched to a gene. The CDR3 sequence is 14 residues long. In DNA form, the CDR3 reads TGTGCCAGCAGCGTAGGGGACAGGCAAGAGACCCAGTACTTC. This gives the protein CASSVGDRQETQYF.

The CDR3 coding sequence is TGCGCCAGCAGCTTGGAGACAGGGGGGTGGAATGAGCAGTTCTTC. As protein: CASSLETGGWNEQFF. This chain links TRBV5-1 with TRBJ2-1; 9 bases line up with TRBD1. The CDR3 totals 15 residues. CDR1 is SGHRS and CDR2 is YFSETQ in the germline V gene. J was trimmed by 7 bases and V by 0 bases; bases with no gene match: 5.

This clone occurred once. Here the CDR3 reads CASSPGRGLYNEQFF. As DNA, the CDR3 is TGTGCCAGCAGTCCTGGGCGGGGCCTCTACAATGAGCAGTTCTTC. The chain couples TRBV7-9 to TRBJ2-1; D is perhaps TRBD2 (6 bases). Germline V gene data show CDR1 as SEHNR and CDR2 as FQNEAQ (reference sequence). Trimming left V 6 bases short and J 3 bases short, with 15 bases between. This CDR3 has 15 amino acids.

The chain is built from TRBV7-9 and TRBJ2-1; D is possibly TRBD2 (6 bases). The V gene lost 6 bases and the J gene lost 8 bases, with 20 bases spanning the gap. CDR1 and CDR2 from the germline V gene are SEHNR and FQNEAQ (reference sequence). The CDR3 is 15 amino acids. CDR3 DNA sequence: TGTGCCAGCAGAAATCCGGGACTTAGAAACGATGAGCAGTTCTTC. Translation: CASRNPGLRNDEQFF.

The chain joins TRBV7-8 to TRBJ1-5; D perhaps matches TRBD1 (6 bases). The CDR3 length is 15 residues. Germline V gene sequence: CDR1 SGHVS, CDR2 FQNEAQ. Trimming took off 7 bases at V and 2 bases at J, with 15 bases between the two ends. CDR3 bases: TGTGCCAGCAACCTTGGGGGGGCCCGCAATCAGCCCCAGCATTTT. Its translation: CASNLGGARNQPQHF.

This clone has a handful of counts. For the CDR3, the DNA is TGTGCCAGTAGTATTTATCAGCTAGCGGGCTCGACTAGCACAGATACGCAGTATTTT. Translating it yields CASSIYQLAGSTSTDTQYF. The chain combines TRBV19 with TRBJ2-3, with 8 bases aligning to TRBD2. CDR1 is LNHDA, CDR2 SQIVND, per germline (reference sequence). The ends lost 3 bases at V and 0 bases at J; junction bases unmatched: 14. The CDR3 length is 19 residues.

This chain links TRBV5-1 with TRBJ2-1; the D gene is possibly TRBD1 (6 bases). This CDR3 region has 14 residues. Germline CDR1 SGHRS, CDR2 YFSETQ. Trimming shortened V by 7 bases and J by 7 bases, and 18 bases separated the two germline ends. Here the CDR3 DNA reads TGCGCCAGCTTCCTCCGGGCAGGGGAAAATGAGCAGTTCTTC. This encodes CASFLRAGENEQFF.

The chain joins TRBV4-2 to TRBJ1-4, with D maybe TRBD1 (6 bases). This CDR3 has 16 amino acids. Germline CDR1 reads LGHNA; CDR2 reads YNFKEQ. With 4 bases removed from V and 4 bases from J, the gap between germline ends came to 16 bases. CDR3 region: CASSPGSRTDNEKLFF. Written as DNA, the CDR3 is TGTGCCAGCAGCCCGGGCTCCCGGACAGATAATGAAAAACTGTTTTTT.

The CDR3 sequence: CASSQLAGGTGELFF. The CDR3 DNA reads TGTGCCAGCAGCCAACTAGCGGGAGGGACCGGGGAGCTGTTTTTT. V and J are TRBV14 and TRBJ2-2; 12 bases line up with TRBD2. This CDR3 is built from 15 residues. V was pared by 2 bases and J by 5 bases, with 0 bases of the junction left unmatched. The V gene's germline CDR1 is SGHDN and CDR2 FVKESK.

CDR3 coding DNA: TGTGCCAGCAGTGTCGGGACTAGCGGGAGGAGCTCCTACAATGAGCAGTTCTTC. This translates into CASSVGTSGRSSYNEQFF. V is TRBV6-4 and J is TRBJ2-1, with 15 bases that match TRBD2. The CDR3 length is 18 residues. Trimming took 4 bases from V and 0 from J; bases not matched to a gene: 4. The germline V gene encodes CDR1 MRHNA and CDR2 SNTAGT.

J is TRBJ2-3 and V is TRBV27; 9 positions match TRBD2. The CDR3 consists of 17 residues. The trim removed 4 bases at V and 7 bases at J, leaving 15 bases unmatched. Germline CDR1 reads MNHEY; CDR2 reads SMNVEV (reference sequence). CDR3: CASSSPRAGGPVNTQYF. CDR3 coding DNA: TGTGCCAGCAGTTCCCCGCGGGCGGGGGGGCCGGTAAATACGCAGTATTTT.

The rearrangement uses TRBV14 and TRBJ1-3, with unresolved D. This CDR3 is 14 amino acids long. CDR1 and CDR2 from the germline V gene are SGHDN and FVKESK. The V end was cut by 4 bases, the J end by 3 bases, with 10 bases between. The CDR3 reads CASSPGFFGNTIYF. CDR3 bases: TGTGCCAGCAGCCCGGGATTTTTTGGAAACACCATATATTTT.

This clone was counted a few times. V usage is TRBV4-3 and J usage is TRBJ2-5, with 11 bases lining up with TRBD2. This CDR3 comprises 15 residues. V lost 2 bases and J lost 2; bases outside the gene matches: 1. Germline loops: CDR1 LGHNA, CDR2 YSLEER. In DNA form, the CDR3 reads TGCGCCAGCAGCCAAACTAGCGGGGGACAAGAGACCCAGTACTTC. Translated, it gives CASSQTSGGQETQYF.

V and J are TRBV9 and TRBJ1-4; D gene unclear. Per the germline V gene, CDR1 is SGDLS and CDR2 is YYNGEE. The CDR3 spans 14 residues. V was pared by 1 base and J by 8 bases, with 12 bases between. Written as DNA, the CDR3 is TGTGCCAGCAGCGTATCCGGGGTTGGGGAAAAACTGTTTTTT. Protein sequence: CASSVSGVGEKLFF. Filled out from reference TRBV9 and TRBJ1-4, the complete variable domain reads DSGVTQTPKHLITATGQRVTLRCSPRSGDLSVYWYQQSLDQGLQFLIQYYNGEERAKGNILERFSAQQFPDLHSELNLSSLELGDSALYFCASSVSGVGEKLFFGSGTQLSVL.

This chain joins TRBV6-1 and TRBJ2-7; a possible D gene is TRBD2 (5 bases). Germline assignment: CDR1 MNHNS and CDR2 SASEGT. The CDR3 runs 13 residues. V lost 8 bases and J 1 base, leaving 12 bases between the germline ends. The CDR3 here is CASQTSSSYEQYF. CDR3 nucleotide sequence: TGTGCCAGCCAAACTAGTAGTTCCTACGAGCAGTACTTC.

The CDR3 DNA reads TGTGCCAGCAGCCCCACGGAGCTCACGGCCTACAATGAGCAGTTCTTC. Its translation is CASSPTELTAYNEQFF. The chain is built from TRBV4-2 and TRBJ2-1; no definite D call. Per germline, CDR1 LGHNA and CDR2 YNFKEQ. V lost 4 bases and J 2 bases, leaving 15 bases between the germline ends. The CDR3 runs to 16 residues.